Listed below are T cell receptor beta chains from one sample, sequenced in a study of T cell responses to AZD1222 COVID-19 vaccine. Using immunoSEQ multiplex PCR, the repertoire was profiled, and TCRdb retains in-frame clones only, with some absent. The sample yields approximately 150,000 clones, roughly 90% seen once. This specimen was peripheral blood, taken 28 days after the second AZD1222 dose. These receptors were taken from an adult who received the AZD1222 COVID-19 vaccine. Each CDR3 is given with its conserved first and last residue. A D gene is named only where the DNA matches it firmly. The listing skips clone size in some rows; elsewhere it reads once, few, many or a size class.

j_call: TRBJ1-2
d_call: .
clone_size: .
v_call: TRBV9
cdr3_aa: CASSAYNRALAGYTF
cdr3_nt: TGTGCCAGCAGCGCATATAACAGGGCTCTGGCTGGCTACACCTTC

j_call: TRBJ1-2
d_call: .
clone_size: .
v_call: TRBV9
cdr3_aa: CASSPGGGARQDGYTF
cdr3_nt: TGTGCCAGCAGCCCAGGTGGGGGGGCACGTCAAGATGGCTACACCTTC

j_call: TRBJ2-3
d_call: .
clone_size: .
v_call: TRBV13
cdr3_aa: CASSPVGGGSYTQYF
cdr3_nt: TGTGCCAGCAGCCCAGTTGGGGGGGGCTCCTATACGCAGTATTTT

j_call: TRBJ1-6
d_call: TRBD1
clone_size: .
v_call: TRBV19
cdr3_aa: CASSGPGQDPLHF
cdr3_nt: TGTGCCAGTAGCGGACCCGGACAGGATCCCCTCCACTTT

j_call: TRBJ1-2
d_call: .
clone_size: .
v_call: TRBV7-2
cdr3_aa: CASSWKGYTF
cdr3_nt: TGTGCCAGCAGCTGGAAAGGCTACACCTTC

j_call: TRBJ2-3
d_call: TRBD2
clone_size: .
v_call: TRBV27
cdr3_aa: CASSLFPPGGDTDTQYF
cdr3_nt: TGTGCCAGCAGTTTATTTCCTCCCGGGGGGGACACAGATACGCAGTATTTT

j_call: TRBJ2-7
d_call: TRBD2
clone_size: .
v_call: TRBV19
cdr3_aa: CASSHTGGPLYEQYF
cdr3_nt: TGTGCCAGTAGTCATACGGGGGGGCCCCTCTACGAGCAGTACTTC

j_call: TRBJ2-7
d_call: .
clone_size: .
v_call: TRBV27
cdr3_aa: CASSLRGEQYF
cdr3_nt: TGTGCCAGCAGTTTGCGGGGCGAGCAGTACTTC

j_call: TRBJ2-1
d_call: .
clone_size: once
v_call: TRBV19
cdr3_aa: CASSINGGGPGSYNEQFF
cdr3_nt: TGTGCCAGTAGTATTAACGGGGGTGGCCCTGGCTCCTACAATGAGCAGTTCTTC

j_call: TRBJ2-6
d_call: .
clone_size: .
v_call: TRBV2
cdr3_aa: CASSEARGAGANVLTF
cdr3_nt: TGTGCCAGCAGTGAAGCACGCGGGGCTGGGGCCAACGTCCTGACTTTC

j_call: TRBJ1-6
d_call: .
clone_size: .
v_call: TRBV11-2
cdr3_aa: CASSPTETGNSPLHF
cdr3_nt: TGTGCCAGCAGCCCCACCGAGACAGGAAATTCACCCCTCCACTTT

j_call: TRBJ1-1
d_call: .
clone_size: .
v_call: TRBV7-8
cdr3_aa: CASSLAITLLGGEAFF
cdr3_nt: TGTGCCAGCAGCTTAGCGATCACACTCCTAGGGGGTGAAGCTTTCTTT

j_call: TRBJ2-5
d_call: TRBD1
clone_size: .
v_call: TRBV11-2
cdr3_aa: CASSSDRGRAETQYF
cdr3_nt: TGTGCCAGCAGCTCAGACAGGGGGCGGGCAGAGACCCAGTACTTC

j_call: TRBJ2-1
d_call: .
clone_size: .
v_call: TRBV5-6
cdr3_aa: CASSLHSSLQGGYNEQFF
cdr3_nt: TGTGCCAGCAGCTTGCACTCGTCTTTACAGGGAGGCTACAATGAGCAGTTCTTC

j_call: TRBJ2-7
d_call: .
clone_size: .
v_call: TRBV9
cdr3_aa: CASSVSRVAYEQYF
cdr3_nt: TGTGCCAGCAGCGTATCTCGGGTTGCCTACGAGCAGTACTTC

j_call: TRBJ2-7
d_call: .
clone_size: .
v_call: TRBV10-3
cdr3_aa: CAISDPWGADGGQYF
cdr3_nt: TGTGCCATCAGTGATCCTTGGGGGGCTGACGGCGGGCAGTACTTC

j_call: TRBJ1-2
d_call: .
clone_size: .
v_call: TRBV5-4
cdr3_aa: CASSSRGAGYTF
cdr3_nt: TGTGCCAGCAGCAGTCGGGGGGCAGGCTACACCTTC

j_call: TRBJ1-6
d_call: TRBD1
clone_size: .
v_call: TRBV14
cdr3_aa: CASSQETGVSPLHF
cdr3_nt: TGTGCCAGCAGCCAAGAAACAGGGGTTTCACCCCTCCACTTT

j_call: TRBJ1-1
d_call: .
clone_size: .
v_call: TRBV18
cdr3_aa: CASSPARGPNTEAFF
cdr3_nt: TGTGCCAGCTCACCTGCCAGGGGACCGAACACTGAAGCTTTCTTT

j_call: TRBJ2-3
d_call: .
clone_size: once
v_call: TRBV11-2
cdr3_aa: CASSRTVTDTQYF
cdr3_nt: TGTGCCAGCTCTCGGACAGTCACAGATACGCAGTATTTT

j_call: TRBJ1-4
d_call: .
clone_size: .
v_call: TRBV28
cdr3_aa: CASSSWTAVNEKLFF
cdr3_nt: TGTGCCAGCAGTTCCTGGACAGCAGTTAATGAAAAACTGTTTTTT

j_call: TRBJ1-5
d_call: TRBD1
clone_size: once
v_call: TRBV4-3
cdr3_aa: CASSQATGGLQPQHF
cdr3_nt: TGCGCCAGCAGCCAAGCCACAGGGGGCTTGCAGCCCCAGCATTTT

j_call: TRBJ2-1
d_call: TRBD2
clone_size: .
v_call: TRBV7-3
cdr3_aa: CASSFGSGGPPGNEQFF
cdr3_nt: TGTGCCAGCAGCTTCGGTAGCGGGGGGCCACCAGGGAATGAGCAGTTCTTC

j_call: TRBJ2-1
d_call: TRBD2
clone_size: .
v_call: TRBV2
cdr3_aa: CASPLSSGPNNEQFF
cdr3_nt: TGTGCCAGCCCCCTTAGTAGCGGGCCTAACAATGAGCAGTTCTTC

j_call: TRBJ2-1
d_call: .
clone_size: .
v_call: TRBV10-3
cdr3_aa: CATKAEGSYNEQFF
cdr3_nt: TGTGCCACCAAAGCGGAGGGTTCCTACAATGAGCAGTTCTTC

j_call: TRBJ2-1
d_call: TRBD1
clone_size: .
v_call: TRBV14
cdr3_aa: CASKGQGTTNEQFF
cdr3_nt: TGTGCCAGCAAAGGACAGGGGACCACCAATGAGCAGTTCTTC

j_call: TRBJ1-5
d_call: .
clone_size: once
v_call: TRBV11-2
cdr3_aa: CASSLVSHSGQPQHF
cdr3_nt: TGTGCCAGCAGCTTAGTAAGCCATTCCGGTCAGCCCCAGCATTTT

j_call: TRBJ2-5
d_call: .
clone_size: few
v_call: TRBV9
cdr3_aa: CASSVEGRSREETQYF
cdr3_nt: TGTGCCAGCAGCGTAGAGGGGCGGTCTCGGGAAGAGACCCAGTACTTC

j_call: TRBJ2-7
d_call: .
clone_size: .
v_call: TRBV6-2/TRBV6-3
cdr3_aa: CASSPQGYEQYF
cdr3_nt: TGTGCCAGCAGCCCCCAGGGCTACGAGCAGTACTTC

j_call: TRBJ1-5
d_call: .
clone_size: .
v_call: TRBV4-3
cdr3_aa: CASRLGVPGGNQPQHF
cdr3_nt: TGCGCCAGCAGGCTCGGGGTTCCCGGGGGCAATCAGCCCCAGCATTTT

j_call: TRBJ1-5
d_call: .
clone_size: once
v_call: TRBV5-1
cdr3_aa: CASSFGDGGSAPQHF
cdr3_nt: TGCGCCAGCAGCTTTGGCGACGGGGGTTCGGCTCCCCAGCATTTT

j_call: TRBJ1-2
d_call: TRBD1
clone_size: .
v_call: TRBV11-1
cdr3_aa: CASSNTGTGFHYGYTF
cdr3_nt: TGTGCCAGCAGCAATACCGGGACAGGATTTCACTATGGCTACACCTTC

j_call: TRBJ1-6
d_call: TRBD1
clone_size: .
v_call: TRBV4-1
cdr3_aa: CASSHGKHDRGHNSPLHF
cdr3_nt: TGCGCCAGCAGCCACGGAAAACACGACAGGGGGCATAATTCACCCCTCCACTTT

j_call: TRBJ1-1
d_call: TRBD1
clone_size: .
v_call: TRBV5-1
cdr3_aa: CASSVDRGNTEAFF
cdr3_nt: TGCGCCAGCAGCGTGGACAGGGGTAATACTGAAGCTTTCTTT

j_call: TRBJ1-3
d_call: TRBD1
clone_size: .
v_call: TRBV20-1
cdr3_aa: CSAKGANTIYF
cdr3_nt: TGCAGTGCTAAGGGGGCGAACACCATATATTTT

j_call: TRBJ2-7
d_call: .
clone_size: .
v_call: TRBV7-8
cdr3_aa: CASSRPRDFSYEQYF
cdr3_nt: TGTGCCAGCAGCCGTCCAAGAGACTTCTCCTACGAGCAGTACTTC

j_call: TRBJ2-5
d_call: .
clone_size: .
v_call: TRBV18
cdr3_aa: CASSPSFVKGETQYF
cdr3_nt: TGTGCCAGCTCACCATCTTTTGTGAAGGGAGAGACCCAGTACTTC

j_call: TRBJ2-7
d_call: TRBD1
clone_size: few
v_call: TRBV5-4
cdr3_aa: CASSNRGAYEQYF
cdr3_nt: TGTGCCAGCAGCAACAGGGGCGCCTACGAGCAGTACTTC

j_call: TRBJ1-1
d_call: .
clone_size: .
v_call: TRBV19
cdr3_aa: CASSYGEGNTEAFF
cdr3_nt: TGTGCCAGTAGTTATGGGGAGGGGAACACTGAAGCTTTCTTT

j_call: TRBJ2-5
d_call: .
clone_size: .
v_call: TRBV5-1
cdr3_aa: CASSLRSETQYF
cdr3_nt: TGCGCCAGCAGCTTGAGGTCAGAGACCCAGTACTTC

j_call: TRBJ2-2
d_call: .
clone_size: .
v_call: TRBV5-4
cdr3_aa: CASSLVRGGTGELFF
cdr3_nt: TGTGCCAGCAGCTTGGTGAGGGGTGGCACCGGGGAGCTGTTTTTT

j_call: TRBJ2-3
d_call: .
clone_size: .
v_call: TRBV7-2
cdr3_aa: CASSLEGVPGGQLGTQYF
cdr3_nt: TGTGCCAGCAGCTTAGAGGGTGTTCCGGGGGGCCAACTTGGTACGCAGTATTTT

j_call: TRBJ1-2
d_call: TRBD1
clone_size: .
v_call: TRBV23-1
cdr3_aa: CASSPTGGDGYTF
cdr3_nt: TGCGCCAGCAGCCCGACAGGGGGGGATGGCTACACCTTC

j_call: TRBJ2-7
d_call: TRBD2
clone_size: .
v_call: TRBV5-6
cdr3_aa: CASSSRRLADTSPYEQYF
cdr3_nt: TGTGCCAGCAGCTCACGGCGGCTAGCGGACACCAGCCCCTACGAGCAGTACTTC

j_call: TRBJ1-2
d_call: .
clone_size: .
v_call: TRBV7-9
cdr3_aa: CASSLAAAREGYTF
cdr3_nt: TGTGCCAGCAGCTTAGCGGCGGCGCGGGAGGGCTACACCTTC

j_call: TRBJ1-3
d_call: .
clone_size: .
v_call: TRBV2
cdr3_aa: CASKGSSSGNTIYF
cdr3_nt: TGTGCCAGCAAGGGGTCTAGCTCTGGAAACACCATATATTTT

j_call: TRBJ2-7
d_call: .
clone_size: .
v_call: TRBV7-3
cdr3_aa: CASSLTATTADEQYF
cdr3_nt: TGTGCCAGCAGCTTAACGGCAACTACGGCGGACGAGCAGTACTTC

j_call: TRBJ1-2
d_call: .
clone_size: .
v_call: TRBV21-1
cdr3_aa: CASSRARGIGQGNYGYTF
cdr3_nt: TGTGCCAGCAGCAGAGCACGCGGAATCGGACAGGGAAACTATGGCTACACCTTC

j_call: TRBJ1-2
d_call: TRBD1
clone_size: .
v_call: TRBV7-8
cdr3_aa: CASSLDRGDGYTF
cdr3_nt: TGTGCCAGCAGCTTGGACAGGGGGGATGGCTACACCTTC

j_call: TRBJ1-1
d_call: .
clone_size: .
v_call: TRBV20-1
cdr3_aa: CSASGPQGSINTEAFF
cdr3_nt: TGCAGTGCTAGTGGACCCCAGGGGTCGATAAACACTGAAGCTTTCTTT

j_call: TRBJ2-2
d_call: TRBD1
clone_size: .
v_call: TRBV9
cdr3_aa: CASSVQGAITGELFF
cdr3_nt: TGTGCCAGCAGCGTCCAGGGGGCGATTACCGGGGAGCTGTTTTTT

j_call: TRBJ2-1
d_call: TRBD2
clone_size: .
v_call: TRBV13
cdr3_aa: CASRRAAGGINEQFF
cdr3_nt: TGTGCCAGCAGGCGGGCGGCGGGGGGGATCAATGAGCAGTTCTTC

j_call: TRBJ1-1
d_call: .
clone_size: .
v_call: TRBV19
cdr3_aa: CASSLAGASNTEAFF
cdr3_nt: TGTGCCAGTAGTTTGGCGGGGGCCTCCAACACTGAAGCTTTCTTT